The next 18 T cell receptor beta chains were all read from a single sample in a study of blood T cell repertoires in COVID-19. Method: immunoSEQ multiplex PCR; TCRdb's copy keeps in-frame clones and lacks some. The sample records approximately 280,000 clones, roughly 86% being singletons. Sequencing was carried out using PBMCs or T cells enriched from blood (not recorded which). These receptors originate from a woman aged 60-75 years who had recovered from COVID-19.

V is TRBV20-1 and J is TRBJ1-5; D possibly corresponds to TRBD1 (6 bases). The CDR3 covers 13 residues. The ends were cut back, 3 bases at V and 4 bases at J, with 10 bases in the middle. Germline lookup yields CDR1 DFQATT and CDR2 SNEGSKA (reference sequence). This CDR3 reads CSASSQGNQPQHF. DNA of the CDR3: TGCAGTGCTAGTAGTCAGGGGAATCAGCCCCAGCATTTT.

The chain recombines TRBV5-4 with TRBJ1-4; D may be TRBD1 (5 bases). V was shortened by 4 bases and J by 0 bases, with 10 bases between the two germline ends. Germline CDR1 is SGHNT and CDR2 is YYREEE (reference sequence). This CDR3 is built from 15 residues. CDR3 sequence reads: CASSPAGPTNEKLFF. CDR3 nucleotides: TGTGCCAGCAGCCCTGCAGGGCCAACTAATGAAAAACTGTTTTTT.

CDR3 region: CASSEYLNQPQHF. The CDR3 coding sequence is TGCGCCAGCAGTGAGTACCTAAATCAGCCCCAGCATTTT. This chain joins TRBV10-1 and TRBJ1-5; D is undetermined. Trimming took 1 base from V and 4 from J, leaving 5 bases between them. The V gene's germline CDR1 is WNHNN and CDR2 SYGVQD (reference sequence). The CDR3 is 13 amino acids.

The genes are TRBV7-9 and TRBJ1-1; D is unclear. CDR1 and CDR2 from the germline V gene are SEHNR and FQNEAQ (reference sequence). V dropped 6 bases and J dropped 1 base, with 12 bases sitting between them. The CDR3 is 14 amino acids. CDR3 DNA: TGTGCCAGCAGACCGCCGGCAGGGAACACTGAAGCTTTCTTT. This gives the protein CASRPPAGNTEAFF.

V gene TRBV5-4 combines with J gene TRBJ2-1; D is unclear. This CDR3 has 13 residues. CDR1 and CDR2 (germline): SGHNT, YYREEE (reference sequence). Between the trimmed V and J ends, which lost 1 base and 4 bases, there was a span of 6 bases. CDR3 DNA: TGTGCCAGCAGCTTGATAGCATACAATGAGCAGTTCTTC. Encoded protein: CASSLIAYNEQFF. The whole variable domain, filled in from reference TRBV5-4 and TRBJ2-1, reads ETGVTQSPTHLIKTRGQQVTLRCSSQSGHNTVSWYQQALGQGPQFIFQYYREEENGRGNFPPRFSGLQFPNYSSELNVNALELDDSALYLCASSLIAYNEQFFGPGTRLTVL.

CDR3 sequence reads: CASSSGGRNNEQFF. DNA of the CDR3: TGTGCCAGCAGCAGCGGGGGGCGCAACAATGAGCAGTTCTTC. The V call is TRBV28, the J call TRBJ2-1; 9 bases map to TRBD2. CDR1 is MDHEN, CDR2 SYDVKM, per germline. V dropped 6 bases and J dropped 5; count of bases not matched to a gene: 5. This CDR3 is 14 amino acids long.

The chain links TRBV3-1 (or the pseudogene TRBV3-2) to TRBJ2-1; 9 bases fit TRBD2. V gave up 3 bases and J gave up 3 bases; unmatched junction bases: 6. The CDR3 totals 16 residues. CDR1 and CDR2 (germline): LGHDT, YNNKEL (reference sequence). CDR3 coding DNA: TGTGCCAGCAGCCAGTTAGCGGGAGAGGACTACAATGAGCAGTTCTTC. As protein: CASSQLAGEDYNEQFF.

Written as DNA, the CDR3 is TGTGCCAGCAGCAACCAGGGTTACGAGCAGTACTTC. Its translation: CASSNQGYEQYF. The chain couples TRBV5-6 to TRBJ2-7; D possibly corresponds to TRBD1 (5 bases). With 4 bases removed from V and 4 bases from J, the gap between germline ends came to 9 bases. Germline V gene sequence: CDR1 SGHDT, CDR2 YYEEEE. The CDR3 runs 12 residues.

The rearrangement links TRBV28 to TRBJ2-6; D is possibly TRBD1 (6 bases). The V and J ends lost 10 bases and 0 bases respectively, with 13 bases between them. The CDR3 covers 15 residues. Germline lookup yields CDR1 MDHEN and CDR2 SYDVKM. Written as DNA, the CDR3 is TGTGCCACCAAGACAGGACTCTCTGGGGCCAACGTCCTGACTTTC. Translation: CATKTGLSGANVLTF.

The chain recombines TRBV19 with TRBJ1-4; 8 bases are shared with TRBD1. The germline gives CDR1 LNHDA, CDR2 SQIVND (reference sequence). The CDR3 has 15 amino acids. The V and J ends lost 4 bases and 8 bases, in that order; junction bases with no gene match: 9. CDR3 bases: TGTGCCAGTAGTAAACAGGGGGTGAACCAAGAAAAACTGTTTTTT. Translation gives CASSKQGVNQEKLFF.

The chain carries TRBV5-1 and TRBJ2-3, with TRBD2 matching over 10 bases. The V and J ends lost 1 base and 2 bases, in that order; junction bases with no gene match: 7. Germline CDR1 SGHRS, CDR2 YFSETQ. The length of the CDR3 is 17 residues. The CDR3 spells CASSLTELAGNTDTQYF. The CDR3 region has the DNA TGCGCCAGCAGCTTGACTGAACTAGCGGGGAACACAGATACGCAGTATTTT. Using reference TRBV5-1 and TRBJ2-3 for the parts outside the CDR3, the full variable domain is KAGVTQTPRYLIKTRGQQVTLSCSPISGHRSVSWYQQTPGQGLQFLFEYFSETQRNKGNFPGRFSGRQFSNSRSEMNVSTLELGDSALYLCASSLTELAGNTDTQYFGPGTRLTVL.

This chain links TRBV6-5 with TRBJ1-5, with D uncertain. The ends were cut back, 5 bases at V and 4 bases at J, with 15 bases in the middle. CDR1 and CDR2 from the germline V gene are MNHEY and SVGAGI. This CDR3 has 15 amino acids. CDR3 nucleotides: TGTGCCAGCAGTCTGCAGAATCGGGAAAATCAGCCCCAGCATTTT. Protein: CASSLQNRENQPQHF.

This chain connects TRBV5-4 to TRBJ2-5, with 10 nucleotides matching TRBD1. V lost 4 bases, J lost 4 bases, and 7 bases stayed unmatched. This CDR3 comprises 15 residues. The germline V gene has CDR1 SGHNT and CDR2 YYREEE (reference sequence). Here the CDR3 DNA reads TGTGCCAGCAGCAGGGACAGGGGAGTTTCAGAGACCCAGTACTTC. Its translation is CASSRDRGVSETQYF.

The sample holds one count of this clone. The rearrangement uses TRBV5-6 and TRBJ1-6, with D maybe TRBD1 (5 bases). Germline V gives CDR1 SGHDT, CDR2 YYEEEE. The CDR3 spans 14 residues. The V end was cut by 1 base, the J end by 10 bases, with 12 bases between. The CDR3 DNA is TGTGCCAGCAGCTTGAAAACAGGCCAATCACCCCTCCACTTT. This sequence encodes CASSLKTGQSPLHF.

The rearrangement links TRBV11-1 to TRBJ2-1, with 7 bases that match TRBD1. The CDR3 runs 16 residues. CDR1 is SGHAT and CDR2 is FQDESV in the germline V gene (reference sequence). V shed 5 bases, J shed 6 bases, and the junction held 13 bases outside the gene matches. This chain's CDR3 is CASSLEMTGLVNEQFF. As DNA, the CDR3 is TGTGCCAGCAGCCTAGAAATGACAGGGCTGGTCAATGAGCAGTTCTTC.

The CDR3 sequence: CASSLYKGLSNQPQHF. CDR3 DNA sequence: TGTGCCAGCAGCTTGTATAAGGGACTTAGCAATCAGCCCCAGCATTTT. This chain links TRBV5-6 with TRBJ1-5, with a possible D match to TRBD1 (5 bases). CDR3 length: 16 amino acids. V was clipped by 1 base and J by 0 bases, with 11 bases between them. CDR1 and CDR2 from the germline V gene are SGHDT and YYEEEE.

The V gene is TRBV24-1, the J gene TRBJ1-1; the match to TRBD1 covers 7 bases. The CDR3 is 12 amino acids. Germline V gene sequence: CDR1 KGHDR, CDR2 SFDVKD. J lost 8 bases, V lost 1 base, and 0 bases had no gene match. CDR3: CATSDFRGEAFF. For the CDR3, the DNA is TGTGCCACCAGTGATTTCAGGGGGGAAGCTTTCTTT.

The chain uses TRBV10-1 and TRBJ2-1; D is perhaps TRBD2 (5 bases). Germline CDR1 reads WNHNN; CDR2 reads SYGVQD (reference sequence). The V and J ends lost 5 bases and 4 bases respectively, with 15 bases between them. The CDR3 totals 15 residues. CDR3 region: CASSTTRERYNEQFF. The CDR3, as DNA: TGCGCCAGCAGTACAACTAGGGAAAGATACAATGAGCAGTTCTTC.